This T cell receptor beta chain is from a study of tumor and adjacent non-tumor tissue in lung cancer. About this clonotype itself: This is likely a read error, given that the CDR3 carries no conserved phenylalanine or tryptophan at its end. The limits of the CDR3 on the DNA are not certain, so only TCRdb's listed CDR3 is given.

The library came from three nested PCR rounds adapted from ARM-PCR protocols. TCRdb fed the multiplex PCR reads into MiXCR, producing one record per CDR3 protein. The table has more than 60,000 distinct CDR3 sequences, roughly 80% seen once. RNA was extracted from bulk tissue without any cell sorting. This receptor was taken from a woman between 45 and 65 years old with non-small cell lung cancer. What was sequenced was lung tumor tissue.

CDR3: CASSQNIGDEQFL. The genes are TRBV14 and TRBJ2-1; TRBD1 is the table's D call, not checked against the DNA. Germline assignment: CDR1 SGHDN and CDR2 FVKESK. A total of 13 residues make up the CDR3, ends included.